This T cell receptor (beta chain) appears in the sequencing data of a study of blood T cell repertoires in COVID-19 (dated by TCRdb to about 2020). At the level of the whole study: Samples covering the acute and convalescent phases of COVID-19 were provided by collaborators in the United States, Italy and Spain. The prospective study material was composed of cDNA or gDNA derived from T cells, B-cell-depleted T cells, or PBMCs. The dataset comprised deeply sampled blood TCRbeta repertoires from subjects exposed to, actively infected with, or recovered from COVID-19. The repertoires were released in a freely available public database meant as a resource for research on the immune response to SARS-CoV-2. The samples were drawn from two sources: the first 160 participants of the ongoing ImmuneRACE study, and 1,000 to 1,500 subjects contributed by 6 global collaborators. Sample metadata almost always included a de-identified subject ID, COVID-19 status, age in years and sex. HLA class I and class II types, where available, came from metadata supplied by the sample provider rather than from assay-based typing.

CDR3 length: 17 amino acids, cysteine to phenylalanine. Only CDR3 DNA remains: 51 bases, in frame from the first base. Trimming costs V 5 bases and J 1 base, and their ends lie 21 bases apart. According to the germline V gene (reference sequence), CDR1 reads SEHNR and CDR2 reads FQNEAQ. TCRbeta CDR3 regions were amplified from genomic DNA by means of the immunoSEQ Assay, a bias-controlled multiplex PCR. Turning to the authors' computational methods: Within the assay, amplification of reference gene primers was used to estimate how many nucleated cells each sample contained. Sequence reads were collapsed and filtered to measure the absolute abundance of every unique TCRbeta CDR3 rearrangement. Productive Simpson clonality was computed per sample as the square root of Simpson's diversity index over productive rearrangements. TCRdb took over this immuneACCESS table, retaining in-frame rearrangements with V and J assigned. Such tables are incomplete; in checked studies, under half of the missing clones stem from an unresolved V gene, and the remainder is unexplained. V and J calls and clone size follow that table, whereas D and trimming were derived from the DNA. The sample table holds about 61,000 clones, of which 60% to 80% were seen once. The ten largest account for less than 25% of the sample.

Worth noting for this clone: The specificity of this receptor is unknown. No base qualities exist here, and no much larger clone lies one base off it.

Overall study results and their limits: The amount of clinical and demographic metadata varied by source and participant and was provided uncurated.

Collaborating institutions collected whole blood in K2EDTA tubes following their own protocols. For TCRbeta analysis, collaborators shipped samples as frozen whole blood, isolated PBMCs, or DNA extracted from either of those sample types. The V and J genes are TRBV7-9 and TRBJ2-7; tentative D gene TRBD2, with 5 bases matching. Sample: peripheral blood. This TCR came from an elderly man with active or convalescent COVID-19. Here is the DNA: TGTGCCAGCAGCCTACTCCCTTTTAGCGCAATATCCTACGAGCAGTACTTC. It specifies CASSLLPFSAISYEQYF.